This T cell receptor (beta chain) was captured by sequencing in a study of shared clonotypes between healthy human individuals. Study-level points and caveats: Clonotypes which were not shared had lower generation probabilities than clonotypes that all four donors shared. Memory subsets generally showed lower estimated richness than naive subsets. How much donors shared clonotypes was expected to be affected by sequencing depth.

The ends were cut back, 5 bases at V and 2 bases at J, with 15 bases in the middle. Germline V lookup: CDR1 SGHAT, CDR2 FQNNGV. The CDR3 has 15 residues. The assay used deep level. Profiling relied on immunoSEQ multiplex PCR, and the TCRdb table lists in-frame clones only, not all of them. The data contain roughly 2 million clones, 85% to 95% of them singletons. As for this clone: Its antigen is as yet unknown.

The chain recombines TRBV11-2 with TRBJ2-5, with D perhaps TRBD1 or TRBD2 (5 bases each). The receptor's source is a young man in good health. Sequences were obtained from naive CD4+ T cells sorted from blood. Subset in this sample: CD45RA+ positively selected. CDR3 in amino acids: CASSLGVVKQETQYF. The DNA for the CDR3 is TGTGCCAGCAGCCTGGGGGTAGTAAAACAAGAGACCCAGTACTTC.